This T cell receptor beta chain was identified in a study of blood T cell repertoires in COVID-19. Germline values: CDR1 ENHRY, CDR2 SYGVKD. V dropped 7 bases and J dropped 5 bases, with 17 bases sitting between them. This CDR3 comprises 14 residues. Cohort assignment relied on participant-reported clinical history. Produced via immunoSEQ multiplex PCR; TCRdb's table is partial and in-frame only. The data hold approximately 270,000 clones, with roughly 85% observed a single time. The material sequenced was PBMCs or T cells enriched from blood (not recorded which). The chain uses TRBV10-3 and TRBJ2-5; tentatively, D is TRBD1 (7 bases). The TCR comes from a woman in her fifties or sixties who had recovered from COVID-19. Here the CDR3 DNA reads TGTGCCATCACCCCCAGGGGGGCCTGGGAGACCCAGTACTTC. Protein product: CAITPRGAWETQYF.